Presented here are 21 T cell receptor beta chains from one specimen sequenced in a study of human T cells and chemical hapten exposure. Specified time point: pre-sensitization, week 0. Treatment: therapeutic diphenylcyclopropenone sensitization with weekly scalp DPC. TCRdb reprocessed the RACE reads with MiXCR, giving one entry per CDR3 protein. The sample gives approximately 370,000 distinct CDR3 sequences, about 5% of which show up once; approximately 8.2% is in the top ten. This specimen consisted of whole blood, obtained in connection with sensitization to the hapten diphenylcyclopropenone (DPC). These receptors all stem from a woman between 18 and 29 years old with alopecia areata. Some clones in this sample may be carry-over from other donors' samples.

This sequence joins TRBV4-2 and TRBJ2-7; 9 bases are a match to TRBD2. V trimming: 2 bases; J trimming: 3 bases; junction bases outside the gene matches: 5. The CDR3 has 15 residues. Germline V gives CDR1 LGHNA, CDR2 YNFKEQ. The CDR3 loop reads CASSQSGGTFYEQYF. Written as DNA, the CDR3 is TGTGCCAGCAGCCAAAGCGGGGGGACTTTCTACGAGCAGTACTTC.

This clonotype was detected many times. CDR3 nucleotides: TGCAGCGTCAAGACACAGGGTTCGACCCAGTACTTC. It translates to CSVKTQGSTQYF. V gene TRBV29-1 combines with J gene TRBJ2-5, with a tentative D call TRBD1 (6 bases). The CDR3 has 12 residues. CDR1 is SQVTM and CDR2 is ANQGSEA in the germline V gene. The ends were cut back, 6 bases at V and 7 bases at J, with 15 bases in the middle.

In its sample, this clonotype was seen a few times. This sequence joins TRBV6-2 or TRBV6-3 and TRBJ1-1; 7 nucleotides agree with TRBD1. CDR3 length equals 16 residues. Germline V gene lookup returns CDR1 MNHEY and CDR2 SVGEGT. V was clipped by 0 bases and J by 0 bases; unmatched bases: 4. The CDR3 nucleotides are TGTGCCAGCAGTTACTCTTCAGGGGGGATGAACACTGAAGCTTTCTTT. Translating gives CASSYSSGGMNTEAFF.

This clonotype has a handful of counts. The chain has TRBV5-1 and TRBJ1-3; D is possibly TRBD1 (6 bases). V was trimmed by 4 bases and J by 6 bases, leaving 11 bases between them. The CDR3 is made up of 13 amino acids. CDR1 SGHRS and CDR2 YFSETQ come from the germline V gene. The CDR3 DNA sequence: TGCGCCAGCAGCATGGACAGTGCAAACACCATATATTTT. It specifies CASSMDSANTIYF.

This clonotype was observed at least ten times. The gene calls are TRBV6-1 and TRBJ2-6; D call uncertain. CDR3 length: 16 amino acids. V lost 2 bases to trimming and J lost 0 bases, with 8 bases between them. Germline loops: CDR1 MNHNS, CDR2 SASEGT. The chain's CDR3 is CASSESPGSGANVLTF. CDR3 nucleotide sequence: TGTGCCAGCAGTGAATCCCCAGGCTCTGGGGCCAACGTCCTGACTTTC.

This clonotype was seen only a few times. This chain links TRBV20-1 with TRBJ2-7; no definite D call. Germline CDR1 and CDR2: DFQATT and SNEGSKA (reference sequence). The CDR3 runs to 14 residues. Trimming removed 1 base at V and 0 bases at J, with 10 bases between. This chain's CDR3 is CSARGQTVSYEQYF. The CDR3 DNA sequence: TGCAGTGCTAGAGGGCAGACGGTCTCCTACGAGCAGTACTTC.

This clonotype was seen a handful of times. This chain joins TRBV2 and TRBJ1-2; no firm D call. Germline V gene lookup returns CDR1 SNHLY and CDR2 FYNNEI. V gave up 11 bases and J gave up 6 bases, with 10 bases separating them. This CDR3 region has 10 residues. The CDR3 DNA is TGTGCCTCCCAAAGGAATGGCTACACCTTC. The encoded protein is CASQRNGYTF.

This clonotype was detected only a few times. V is TRBV5-5 and J is TRBJ2-5, with no clear D. Trimming removed 4 bases at V and 4 bases at J, with 14 bases between. The length of the CDR3 is 14 residues. Germline V gene data show CDR1 as SGHKS and CDR2 as YYEKEE (reference sequence). CDR3 sequence: CASSPLQARETQYF. CDR3 sequence (DNA): TGTGCCAGCAGCCCACTGCAGGCGCGAGAGACCCAGTACTTC.

The chain combines TRBV6-5 with TRBJ1-1; D remains ambiguous. Per germline, CDR1 MNHEY and CDR2 SVGAGI. There are 17 residues in the CDR3. Trimming took off 0 bases at V and 3 bases at J, with 17 bases between the two ends. The CDR3 sequence is CASSYSTGRPRDTEAFF. As DNA, the CDR3 is TGTGCCAGCAGTTACTCAACGGGCCGTCCCCGCGACACTGAAGCTTTCTTT.

The chain has TRBV6-1 and TRBJ2-1, with 8 positions matching TRBD1. Germline V CDR1 and CDR2: MNHNS, SASEGT. V dropped 4 bases and J dropped 6; count of bases not matched to a gene: 5. The CDR3 is 14 residues long. DNA of the CDR3: TGTGCCAGCAGTGGGGGGACAGGAGGCAATGAGCAGTTCTTC. It codes for CASSGGTGGNEQFF.

This clonotype was seen many times. This chain uses TRBV20-1 with TRBJ2-1, with 12 bases fitting TRBD2. This CDR3 spans 17 amino acids. V lost 0 bases to trimming and J lost 8 bases; unmatched junction nucleotides: 11. Germline values: CDR1 DFQATT, CDR2 SNEGSKA (reference sequence). In nucleotides, the CDR3 is TGCAGTGCTAGAGATGAAACTAGCGGGGGGTTTTGGGATGAGCAGTTCTTC. Protein sequence: CSARDETSGGFWDEQFF.

This clonotype was seen many times. The V call is TRBV20-1, the J call TRBJ2-5; 8 bases agree with TRBD1. The CDR3 contains 15 residues. The junction had 9 bases not matched to a gene; V was cut back by 0 bases and J by 6 bases. Germline V gene data show CDR1 as DFQATT and CDR2 as SNEGSKA (reference sequence). CDR3 bases: TGCAGTGCTAGAGATCATGGTCAGGGGGCGAAGACCCAGTACTTC. Translating gives CSARDHGQGAKTQYF.

This clonotype came up many times. The CDR3 here is CASSMIDSGASYNEQFF. The CDR3, as DNA: TGTGCCAGTAGTATGATAGATAGCGGCGCCTCCTACAATGAGCAGTTCTTC. V usage is TRBV19 and J usage is TRBJ2-1, with D possibly TRBD2 on 6 matching bases. CDR1 LNHDA and CDR2 SQIVND come from the germline V gene (reference sequence). Between the trimmed V and J ends, which lost 3 bases and 0 bases, there was a span of 15 bases. The CDR3 length is 17 residues.

The J gene is TRBJ1-5, the V gene TRBV20-1; D unclear. Trimming took off 1 base at V and 7 bases at J, with 11 bases between the two ends. The CDR3 runs to 13 residues. Germline assignment: CDR1 DFQATT and CDR2 SNEGSKA (reference sequence). The CDR3 DNA reads as TGCAGTGCTAGAGCTGCCGGCGGCCAGCCCCAGCATTTT. This translates into CSARAAGGQPQHF.

This clonotype was picked up a small number of times. The rearrangement links TRBV6-1 to TRBJ2-7; TRBD1 agrees at 8 bases. Germline V gene data show CDR1 as MNHNS and CDR2 as SASEGT. There are 15 residues in the CDR3. V lost 8 bases to trimming and J lost 3 bases; unmatched junction nucleotides: 12. The CDR3 spells CASLAGGTGYYEQYF. DNA for the CDR3: TGTGCCAGCCTCGCCGGAGGGACAGGCTACTACGAGCAGTACTTC.

The gene calls are TRBV3-1 and TRBJ1-2; 12 bases fit TRBD1. Germline assignment: CDR1 LGHDT and CDR2 YNNKEL (reference sequence). The junction had 9 bases not matched to a gene; V was cut back by 6 bases and J by 4 bases. The CDR3 contains 16 residues. CDR3 sequence: CASSSGTGGTRYGYTF. The CDR3 DNA is TGTGCCAGCAGTTCCGGGACAGGGGGCACTCGCTATGGCTACACCTTC.

J is TRBJ2-7 and V is TRBV7-2; D perhaps matches TRBD2 (6 bases). Germline loops: CDR1 SGHTA, CDR2 FQGNSA. With 5 bases removed from V and 3 bases from J, the gap between germline ends came to 14 bases. CDR3 length: 14 amino acids. CDR3 residues: CASSRGTFIYEQYF. The CDR3 coding sequence is TGTGCCAGCAGCCGCGGGACGTTTATCTACGAGCAGTACTTC.

This clonotype was observed many times. The chain joins TRBV4-3 to TRBJ2-3; no firm D call. Trimming took off 0 bases at V and 0 bases at J, with 13 bases between the two ends. Germline V gene data show CDR1 as LGHNA and CDR2 as YSLEER. CDR3 length: 17 residues. CDR3 region: CASSQDFRAYSTDTQYF. In DNA form, the CDR3 reads TGCGCCAGCAGCCAAGATTTCCGGGCATACAGCACAGATACGCAGTATTTT.

This clonotype occurred many times. This chain joins TRBV6-4 and TRBJ2-1; D may correspond to TRBD1 or TRBD2 (6 bases each). Trimming removed 2 bases at V and 5 bases at J, with 16 bases between. Germline CDR1 reads MRHNA; CDR2 reads SNTAGT. This CDR3 has 16 amino acids. CDR3 in amino acids: CASSDRVVGGHNEQFF. In DNA form, the CDR3 reads TGTGCCAGCAGTGACAGGGTGGTGGGGGGCCACAATGAGCAGTTCTTC.

Only a few counts were recorded for this clonotype. This chain uses TRBV10-3 with TRBJ1-2; 8 nucleotides match TRBD1. Germline-derived CDR1 and CDR2 are ENHRY and SYGVKD. V lost 5 bases to trimming and J lost 6 bases; unmatched junction nucleotides: 8. The CDR3 sequence is 14 residues long. The CDR3 DNA reads TGTGCCATCAGTCAAGGGCAGGGGGCGGATGGCTACACCTTC. Translating gives CAISQGQGADGYTF.

The rearrangement uses TRBV24-1 and TRBJ1-1; unclear D gene. V lost 1 base, J lost 7 bases, and 6 bases lay in between. Germline CDR1 is KGHDR and CDR2 is SFDVKD. The CDR3 has 12 amino acids. CDR3 coding DNA: TGTGCCACCAGTGATTTCAAGGGTGAAGCTTTCTTT. Its translation: CATSDFKGEAFF.